Included here is one T cell receptor (beta chain) sequence, with context. Original handling: By means of reference gene primer amplification, nucleated cell counts were estimated. TCRdb's table, derived via immunoSEQ multiplex PCR, lists solely in-frame clones and lacks some. From that table come the V and J calls and clone size; the DNA was used to work out D and trimming. The table has 70,000 to 95,000 clones, approximately 86% seen once. The data originate from a study of blood T cell repertoires in COVID-19. Study at large: Acute and convalescent COVID-19 specimens originated in the United States, Italy and Spain.

The CDR3 loop spans 16 amino acids. Germline trimming cut 3 bases from V and 7 bases from J; bases unmatched to any gene: 10. The germline CDR1 and CDR2 sequences are MGHRA and YSYEKL. The V and J genes are TRBV4-1 and TRBJ2-1; 9 nucleotides agree with TRBD2. The sequence derives from a man at least 80 years old with active or convalescent COVID-19. What was sequenced was peripheral blood. The CDR3 spells CASSQGPASGINEQFF. Here the CDR3 DNA reads TGCGCCAGCAGCCAGGGGCCGGCTAGCGGGATAAATGAGCAGTTCTTC.